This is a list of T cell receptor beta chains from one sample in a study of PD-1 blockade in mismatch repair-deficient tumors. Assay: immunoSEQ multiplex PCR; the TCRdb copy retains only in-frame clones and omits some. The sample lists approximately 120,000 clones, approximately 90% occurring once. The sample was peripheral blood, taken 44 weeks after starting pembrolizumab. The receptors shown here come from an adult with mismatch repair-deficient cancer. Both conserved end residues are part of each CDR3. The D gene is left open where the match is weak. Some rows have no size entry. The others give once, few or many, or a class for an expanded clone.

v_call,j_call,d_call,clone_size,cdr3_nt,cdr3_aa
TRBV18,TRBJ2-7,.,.,TGTGCCAGCTCCCTCTCCCCTAGCTCCTACGAGCAGTACTTC,CASSLSPSSYEQYF
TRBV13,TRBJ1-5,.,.,TGTGCCAGCAGCTTAGGACCTAGCAGGGGCAGTCAGCCCCAGCATTTT,CASSLGPSRGSQPQHF
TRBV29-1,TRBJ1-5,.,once,TGCAGCGTTGCCGGACATAGCAATCAGCCCCAGCATTTT,CSVAGHSNQPQHF
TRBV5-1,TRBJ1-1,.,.,TGCGCCAGCAGCTTGGAGCCGGGGGCTTTCTTT,CASSLEPGAFF
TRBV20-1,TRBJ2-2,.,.,TGCAGTGCTAGGGAGCTGTTTTTT,CSARELFF
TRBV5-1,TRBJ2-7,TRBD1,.,TGCGCCAGCAGCCTCGGCCCGGTGGGACAGTCCTACGAGCAGTACTTC,CASSLGPVGQSYEQYF
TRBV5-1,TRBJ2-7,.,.,TGCGCCAGCGGTATGTGGGGGGCGGGAGAGCAGTACTTC,CASGMWGAGEQYF
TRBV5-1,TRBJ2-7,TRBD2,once,TGCGCCAGCAGCTGGTCCCCCACCGGGGGGGATTACGAGCAGTACTTC,CASSWSPTGGDYEQYF
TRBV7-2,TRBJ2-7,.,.,TGTGCCAGCAGCTTCCTGACGCTGGCTGACGAGCAGTACTTC,CASSFLTLADEQYF
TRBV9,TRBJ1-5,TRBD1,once,TGTGCCAGCAGCGGCAAGCCCGGGACAGGGGGTGCGGGGAGCAATCAGCCCCAGCATTTT,CASSGKPGTGGAGSNQPQHF
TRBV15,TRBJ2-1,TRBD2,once,TGTGCCACCAGCAGGGGGATACTAGCGGGAGGGAGTGGATTATACAATGAGCAGTTCTTC,CATSRGILAGGSGLYNEQFF
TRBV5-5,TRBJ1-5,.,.,TGTGCCAGCAGCTTGACAGGGAGACAGCCCCAGCATTTT,CASSLTGRQPQHF
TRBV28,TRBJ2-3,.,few,TGTGCCAGCAGTCCTCGGGGTGAAGGCACAGATACGCAGTATTTT,CASSPRGEGTDTQYF
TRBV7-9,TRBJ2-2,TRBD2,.,TGTGCCAGCAGCTTATCTGGCCTAGCGGGAGTCGCCGGGGAGCTGTTTTTT,CASSLSGLAGVAGELFF
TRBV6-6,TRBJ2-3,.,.,TGTGCCAGCAGTTACAGGGTCACAGATACGCAGTATTTT,CASSYRVTDTQYF
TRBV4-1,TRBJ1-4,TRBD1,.,TGCGCCAGCAGCCAGGACAGGGGGAAACTGTTTTTT,CASSQDRGKLFF
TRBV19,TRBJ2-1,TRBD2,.,TGTGCCAGTAGCCTATCGCCTAGCGGGAGTGACAGCTCCTACAATGAGCAGTTCTTC,CASSLSPSGSDSSYNEQFF
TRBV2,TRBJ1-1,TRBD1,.,TGTGCCATAGGACAGGGGGCCCTCACTGAAGCTTTCTTT,CAIGQGALTEAFF
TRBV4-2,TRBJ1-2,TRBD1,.,TGTGCCAGCAGCCGAACCACCAGACAGGGGGGGCCCTTCGGGGGTGGCTACACCTTC,CASSRTTRQGGPFGGGYTF
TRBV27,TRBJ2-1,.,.,TGTGCCAGCAGTTCTGGGGTCCTCTCCTACAATGAGCAGTTCTTC,CASSSGVLSYNEQFF
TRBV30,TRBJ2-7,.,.,TGTGCCTGGAGATCGGTCAGTAACTACGAGCAGTACTTC,CAWRSVSNYEQYF
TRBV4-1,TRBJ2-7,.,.,TGCGCCAGCAGCCAACTCCTGACAGGTAGCTACGAGCAGTACTTC,CASSQLLTGSYEQYF
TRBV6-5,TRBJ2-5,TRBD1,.,TGTGCCAGCAGTACGGGACAGATGCCCCAGTACTTC,CASSTGQMPQYF
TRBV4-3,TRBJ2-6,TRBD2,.,TGCGCCAGCAGCCAAGGGGCTAGCGGGACGTTCTCTGGGGCCAACGTCCTGACTTTC,CASSQGASGTFSGANVLTF
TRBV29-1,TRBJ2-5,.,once,TGCAGCGTTGAAGATCGGGGGACAAGAGGGGGGCAACAAGAGACCCAGTACTTC,CSVEDRGTRGGQQETQYF
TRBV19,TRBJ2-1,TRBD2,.,TGTGCCAGTAGGCGAGCGGGGAGGGTCGATGAGCAGTTCTTC,CASRRAGRVDEQFF